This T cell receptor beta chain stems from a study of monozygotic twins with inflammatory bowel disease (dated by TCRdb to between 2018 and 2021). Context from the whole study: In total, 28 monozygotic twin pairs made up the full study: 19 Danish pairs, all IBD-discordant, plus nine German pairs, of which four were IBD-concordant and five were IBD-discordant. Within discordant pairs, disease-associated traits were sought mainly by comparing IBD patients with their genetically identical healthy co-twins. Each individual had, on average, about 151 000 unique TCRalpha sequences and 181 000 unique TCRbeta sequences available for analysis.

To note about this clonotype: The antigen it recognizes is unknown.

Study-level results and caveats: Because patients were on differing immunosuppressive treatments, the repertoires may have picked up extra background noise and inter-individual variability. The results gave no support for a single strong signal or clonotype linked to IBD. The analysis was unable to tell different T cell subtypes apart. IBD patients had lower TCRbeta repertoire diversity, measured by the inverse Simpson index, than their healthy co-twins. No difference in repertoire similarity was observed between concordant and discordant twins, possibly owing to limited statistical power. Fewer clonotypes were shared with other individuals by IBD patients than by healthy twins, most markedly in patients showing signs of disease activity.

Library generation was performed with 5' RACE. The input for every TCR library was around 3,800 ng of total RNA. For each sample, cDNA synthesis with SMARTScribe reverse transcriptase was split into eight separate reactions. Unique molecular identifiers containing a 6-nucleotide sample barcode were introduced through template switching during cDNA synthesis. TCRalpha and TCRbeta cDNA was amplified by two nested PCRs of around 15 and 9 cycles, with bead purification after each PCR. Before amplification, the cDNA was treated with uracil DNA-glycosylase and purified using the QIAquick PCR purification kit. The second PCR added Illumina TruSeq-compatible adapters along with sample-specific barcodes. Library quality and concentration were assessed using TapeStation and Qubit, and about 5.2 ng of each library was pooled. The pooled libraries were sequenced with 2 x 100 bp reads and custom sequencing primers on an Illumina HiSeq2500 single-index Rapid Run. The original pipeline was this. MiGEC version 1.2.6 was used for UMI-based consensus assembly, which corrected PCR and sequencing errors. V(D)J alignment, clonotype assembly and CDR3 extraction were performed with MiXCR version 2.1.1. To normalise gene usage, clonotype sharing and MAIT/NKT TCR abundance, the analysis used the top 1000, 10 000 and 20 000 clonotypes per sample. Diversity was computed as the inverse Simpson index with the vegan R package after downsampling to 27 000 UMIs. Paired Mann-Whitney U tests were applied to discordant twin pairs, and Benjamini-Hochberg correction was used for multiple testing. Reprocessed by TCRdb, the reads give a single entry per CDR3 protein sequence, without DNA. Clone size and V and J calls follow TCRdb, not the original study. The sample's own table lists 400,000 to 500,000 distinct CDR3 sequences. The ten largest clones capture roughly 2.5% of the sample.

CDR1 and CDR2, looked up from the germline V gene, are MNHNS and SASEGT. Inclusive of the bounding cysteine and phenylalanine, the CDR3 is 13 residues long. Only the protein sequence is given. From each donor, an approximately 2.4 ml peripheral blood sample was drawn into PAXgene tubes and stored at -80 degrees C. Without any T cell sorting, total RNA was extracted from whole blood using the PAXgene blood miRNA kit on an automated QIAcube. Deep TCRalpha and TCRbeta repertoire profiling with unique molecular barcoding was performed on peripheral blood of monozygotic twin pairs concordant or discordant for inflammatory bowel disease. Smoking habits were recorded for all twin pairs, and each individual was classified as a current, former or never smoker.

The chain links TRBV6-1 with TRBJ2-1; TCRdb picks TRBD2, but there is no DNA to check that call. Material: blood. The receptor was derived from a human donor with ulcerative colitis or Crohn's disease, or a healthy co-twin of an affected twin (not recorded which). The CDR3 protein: CASSASLTTWGFF.